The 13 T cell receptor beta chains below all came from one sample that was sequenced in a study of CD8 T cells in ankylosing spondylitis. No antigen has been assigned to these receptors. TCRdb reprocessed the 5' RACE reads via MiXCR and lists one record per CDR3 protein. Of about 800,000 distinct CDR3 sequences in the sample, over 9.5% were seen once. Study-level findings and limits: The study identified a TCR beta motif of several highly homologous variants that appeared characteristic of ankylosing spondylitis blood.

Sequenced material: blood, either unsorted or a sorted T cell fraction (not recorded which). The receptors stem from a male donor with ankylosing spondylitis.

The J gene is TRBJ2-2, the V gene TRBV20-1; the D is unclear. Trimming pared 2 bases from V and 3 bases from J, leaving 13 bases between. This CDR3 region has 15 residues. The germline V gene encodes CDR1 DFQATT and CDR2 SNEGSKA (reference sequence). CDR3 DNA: TGCAGTGCTAGAAACGCCGCAAAGGACACCGGGGAGCTGTTTTTT. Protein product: CSARNAAKDTGELFF.

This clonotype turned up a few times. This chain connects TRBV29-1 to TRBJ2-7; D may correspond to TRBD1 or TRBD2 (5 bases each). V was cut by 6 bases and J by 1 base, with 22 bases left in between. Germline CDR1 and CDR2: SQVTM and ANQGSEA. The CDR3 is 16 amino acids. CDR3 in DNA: TGCAGCGTCGTAAGTACAGGCGGAGGCCCTTCCTACGAGCAGTACTTC. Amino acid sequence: CSVVSTGGGPSYEQYF.

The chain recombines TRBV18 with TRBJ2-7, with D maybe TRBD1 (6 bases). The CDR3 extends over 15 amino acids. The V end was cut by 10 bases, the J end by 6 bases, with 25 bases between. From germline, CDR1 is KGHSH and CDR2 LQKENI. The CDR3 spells CANSLRTAPFGEQYF. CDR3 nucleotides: TGTGCCAACTCCCTCAGGACAGCCCCCTTCGGCGAGCAGTACTTC.

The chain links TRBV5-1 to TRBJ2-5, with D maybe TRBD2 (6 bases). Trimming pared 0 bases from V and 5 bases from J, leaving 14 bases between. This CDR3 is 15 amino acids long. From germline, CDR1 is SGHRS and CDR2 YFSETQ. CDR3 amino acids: CASSLEGTLGETQYF. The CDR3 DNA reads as TGCGCCAGCAGCTTGGAGGGGACTCTGGGGGAGACCCAGTACTTC.

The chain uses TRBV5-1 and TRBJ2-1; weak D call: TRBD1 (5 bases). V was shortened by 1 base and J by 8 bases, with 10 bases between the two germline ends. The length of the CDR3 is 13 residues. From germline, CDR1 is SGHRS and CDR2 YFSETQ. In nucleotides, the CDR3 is TGCGCCAGCAGCTTGCAGGGATCGGATGAGCAGTTCTTC. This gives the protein CASSLQGSDEQFF.

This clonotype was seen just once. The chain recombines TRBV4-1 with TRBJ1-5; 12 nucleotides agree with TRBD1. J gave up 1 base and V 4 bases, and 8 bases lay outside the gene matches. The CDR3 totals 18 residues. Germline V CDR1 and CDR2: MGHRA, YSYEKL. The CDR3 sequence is CASSLGTGGRGSNQPQHF. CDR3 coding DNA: TGCGCCAGCAGCCTTGGGACAGGGGGCAGGGGAAGCAATCAGCCCCAGCATTTT.

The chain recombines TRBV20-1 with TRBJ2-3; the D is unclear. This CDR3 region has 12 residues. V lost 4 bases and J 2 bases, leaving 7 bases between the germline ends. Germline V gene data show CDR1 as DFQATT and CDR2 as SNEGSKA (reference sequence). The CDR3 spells CSATALTDTQYF. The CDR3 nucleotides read TGCAGTGCTACCGCCCTCACAGATACGCAGTATTTT.

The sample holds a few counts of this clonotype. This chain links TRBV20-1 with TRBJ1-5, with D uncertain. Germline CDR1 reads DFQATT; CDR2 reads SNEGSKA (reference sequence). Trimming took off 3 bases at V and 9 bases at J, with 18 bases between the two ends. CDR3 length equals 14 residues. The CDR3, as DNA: TGCAGTGCTAGGGCCTCGGGCCCCACCGGGCCCCAGCATTTT. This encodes CSARASGPTGPQHF.

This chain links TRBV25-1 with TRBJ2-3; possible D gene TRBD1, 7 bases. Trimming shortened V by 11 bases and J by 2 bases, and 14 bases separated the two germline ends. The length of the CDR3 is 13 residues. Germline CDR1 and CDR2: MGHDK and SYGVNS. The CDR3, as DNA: TGTGCCTTGCGGGACAGAGCCACAGATACGCAGTATTTT. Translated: CALRDRATDTQYF.

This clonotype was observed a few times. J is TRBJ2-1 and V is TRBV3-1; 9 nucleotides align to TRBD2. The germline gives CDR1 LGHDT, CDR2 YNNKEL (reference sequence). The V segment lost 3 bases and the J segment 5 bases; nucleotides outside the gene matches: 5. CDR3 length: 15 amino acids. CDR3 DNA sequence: TGTGCCAGCAGCCACAGCGGGAGGTACAACAATGAGCAGTTCTTC. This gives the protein CASSHSGRYNNEQFF.

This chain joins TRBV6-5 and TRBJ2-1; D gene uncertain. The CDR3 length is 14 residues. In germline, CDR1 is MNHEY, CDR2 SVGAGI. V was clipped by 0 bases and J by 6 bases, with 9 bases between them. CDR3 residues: CASSYSPTPNEQFF. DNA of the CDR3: TGTGCCAGCAGTTACTCCCCTACACCCAATGAGCAGTTCTTC.

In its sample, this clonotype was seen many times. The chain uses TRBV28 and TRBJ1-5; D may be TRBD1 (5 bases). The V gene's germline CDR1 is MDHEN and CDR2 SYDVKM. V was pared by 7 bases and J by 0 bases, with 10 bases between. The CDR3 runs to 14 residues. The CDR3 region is CASTQRGSNQPQHF. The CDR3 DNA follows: TGTGCCAGCACCCAAAGGGGTAGCAATCAGCCCCAGCATTTT.

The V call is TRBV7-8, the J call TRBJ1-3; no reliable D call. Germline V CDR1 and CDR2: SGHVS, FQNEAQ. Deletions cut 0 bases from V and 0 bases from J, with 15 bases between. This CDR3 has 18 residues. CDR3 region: CASSLARVPVPSGNTIYF. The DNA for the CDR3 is TGTGCCAGCAGCTTAGCGCGAGTCCCGGTCCCCTCTGGAAACACCATATATTTT. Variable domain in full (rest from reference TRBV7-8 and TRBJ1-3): GAGVSQSPRYKVAKRGQDVALRCDPISGHVSLFWYQQALGQGPEFLTYFQNEAQLDKSGLPSDRFFAERPEGSVSTLKIQRTQQEDSAVYLCASSLARVPVPSGNTIYFGEGSWLTVV.